The clone carrying this TCR beta chain came up a few times. The assay was immunoSEQ multiplex PCR, and TCRdb's table has in-frame clones only and misses some. In the table there are more than 75,000 clones, approximately 80% of which are singletons. This sample stems from a study of blood T cell repertoires in COVID-19. The clonotype originates from a human donor in a cohort sampled during active COVID-19. What was sequenced was peripheral blood.

CDR3 nucleotides: TGTGCCACCAGTGAGGCGGGACAGGGGCGGAACACCGGGGAGCTGTTTTTT. It codes for CATSEAGQGRNTGELFF. This chain joins TRBV24-1 and TRBJ2-2; 10 bases are shared with TRBD1. The CDR3 runs to 17 residues. Germline-derived CDR1 and CDR2 are KGHDR and SFDVKD. V trimming: 4 bases; J trimming: 1 base; junction bases outside the gene matches: 5.